The clone carrying this T cell receptor (beta chain) appeared many times. Antigen specificity is unknown. The entry originates in a study of early T cells in non-severe SARS-CoV-2 infection. Study-wide background: Sequenced material consisted of bulk RNA (from unsorted whole blood), and chains were unpaired. Study-level results: Comparison of clonotypes with VDJdb favored anti-spike CD8 responses while missing private and CD4 specificities.

This CDR3 spans 14 amino acids. The V gene end was trimmed by 8 bases and the J gene end by 3 bases; junction bases not matched to a gene: 8. Unique molecular identifier tags were affixed to discrete cDNA molecules. MiXCR was run by TCRdb on the 5' RACE reads, yielding one entry per CDR3 protein. This table holds 30,000 to 35,000 distinct CDR3 sequences, over 6.5% found once. The chain recombines TRBV12-3 or TRBV12-4 with TRBJ2-7; 9 nucleotides line up with TRBD2. Sample: whole blood. The clonotype comes from an adult who was a healthcare worker with PCR-confirmed SARS-CoV-2 infection or an uninfected control (not recorded which). DNA of the CDR3: TGTGCCAGCGGTAGCGGGAGTAGGGGCTACGAGCAGTACTTC. Translating gives CASGSGSRGYEQYF.